This T cell receptor (beta chain) was profiled in a study of blood T cell repertoires in COVID-19 (dated by TCRdb to about 2020). Regarding the research as a whole: Samples covering the acute and convalescent phases of COVID-19 were provided by collaborators in the United States, Italy and Spain. HLA class I and class II types, where available, came from metadata supplied by the sample provider rather than from assay-based typing. Nearly every sample came with metadata listing a de-identified subject ID, COVID-19 status, age in years and sex. The repertoires were released in a freely available public database intended as a resource for research on the immune response to SARS-CoV-2. Deeply sampled blood TCRbeta repertoires from subjects exposed to, actively infected with, or recovered from COVID-19 were included in the dataset. The material from the prospective study consisted of cDNA or gDNA derived from T cells, B-cell-depleted T cells, or PBMCs. The samples were drawn from the first 160 participants of the ongoing ImmuneRACE study and from 950 to 1,500 subjects provided by 6 global collaborators.

Notes on this clone: The clone's antigen remains unknown. Per-base quality was not reported, and no clone a single base away is much larger than it.

Points the paper makes about the study in general: The amount of clinical and demographic metadata varied by source and participant and was provided uncurated.

In the prospective study, participants were 18 to 89 years old, resided in 25 or so geographic areas of the United States, and were enrolled through a virtual design. To assign participants to cohorts, the prospective study relied on clinical history that participants themselves reported in a screening survey and a study questionnaire. For ImmuneRACE Cohort 3, a participant was defined as recovered based on two consecutive negative NP/OP PCR tests, clearance by a healthcare professional, or resolution of symptoms. In the prospective study, mobile phlebotomists collected whole blood, serum and a nasopharyngeal or oropharyngeal swab from each participant. Participants in the prospective study had the option to provide additional blood draws and questionnaires over an approximately 2-month period. Blood samples from the prospective study were shipped frozen or at room temperature prior to DNA extraction.

Based on the germline V gene, the CDR1 and CDR2 sequences are SGDLS and YYNGEE. Reading from cysteine to phenylalanine, the CDR3 counts 14 amino acids. Just the 42-base CDR3 DNA is kept, in frame starting at base 1. Compared with germline, V lacks 2 bases and J lacks 4 bases; bases without a gene match: 3. The immunoSEQ Assay, a bias-controlled multiplex PCR, was used to amplify TCRbeta CDR3 regions from genomic DNA. On the authors' methods: Nucleated cell counts per sample were estimated from amplification of reference gene primers within the assay. Sequence reads were collapsed and filtered to measure the absolute abundance of every unique TCRbeta CDR3 rearrangement. For each sample, productive Simpson clonality was calculated as the square root of Simpson's diversity index over productive rearrangements. The source is immuneACCESS, and TCRdb retained only in-frame sequences with V and J called. Part of the clones is not carried over; for the studies checked, unresolved V genes explain less than half of this, and the remainder is unexplained. V and J calls and clone size are given by that table; D and trimming were obtained from the DNA. The sample yields about 190,000 clones; 84% were counted once. Roughly 3.2% of the sample is in the top ten clones.

This receptor was taken from a woman in her 30s who had recovered from COVID-19. Recombination linked TRBV9 to TRBJ1-1, with TRBD1 matching 9 junction bases. What was sequenced was PBMCs or T cells enriched from blood (not recorded which). The CDR3 amino acid sequence is: CASSVTGGGTEAFF. The nucleotide sequence is TGTGCCAGCAGCGTGACAGGGGGAGGCACTGAAGCTTTCTTT. When the CDR3 is completed using the reference TRBV9 and TRBJ1-1 genes on either side, the full variable domain is DSGVTQTPKHLITATGQRVTLRCSPRSGDLSVYWYQQSLDQGLQFLIQYYNGEERAKGNILERFSAQQFPDLHSELNLSSLELGDSALYFCASSVTGGGTEAFFGQGTRLTVV.